The 23 T cell receptor beta chains listed next were all sequenced from one sample in a study of OX40 agonist ivuxolimab in advanced cancers. The data were produced by immunoSEQ multiplex PCR, yet TCRdb's version contains in-frame clones alone and is incomplete. The top ten hold around 2.4% of the sample, which has 73,000 or so clones, 84% seen once. Source: CD4+ or CD8+ T cells sorted from blood, taken in a trial of the OX40 agonist ivuxolimab. The receptors shown here come from an adult with an advanced solid tumor such as melanoma, head and neck, liver or kidney cancer.

V gene TRBV21-1 combines with J gene TRBJ1-2; the table calls TRBD1, which could not be checked here. TRBV21-1 is deemed a pseudogene. CDR3 length: 15 residues. The CDR3 DNA follows: TGTGCCAGCAGCAAAACAGGGGGCGCGGGCTATGGCTACACCTTC. Amino acid sequence: CASSKTGGAGYGYTF.

The chain couples TRBV9 to TRBJ2-6, with D possibly being TRBD1 (6 bases). V was clipped by 3 bases and J by 0 bases, with 25 bases between them. The CDR3 runs 21 residues. Germline CDR1 is SGDLS and CDR2 is YYNGEE. CDR3 region: CASSEQGRRKGRSSGANVLTF. The CDR3 bases are TGTGCCAGCAGCGAACAGGGTCGAAGAAAGGGCAGAAGCTCTGGGGCCAACGTCCTGACTTTC. Complete variable domain (other parts from reference TRBV9 and TRBJ2-6): DSGVTQTPKHLITATGQRVTLRCSPRSGDLSVYWYQQSLDQGLQFLIQYYNGEERAKGNILERFSAQQFPDLHSELNLSSLELGDSALYFCASSEQGRRKGRSSGANVLTFGAGSRLTVL.

This chain links TRBV25-1 with TRBJ1-1; possibly TRBD1 for D (6 bases). CDR1 and CDR2 (germline): MGHDK, SYGVNS. Deletions cut 6 bases from V and 5 bases from J, with 10 bases between. The CDR3 contains 12 residues. The CDR3: CASRQGRTEAFF. The DNA of the CDR3 is TGTGCCAGCAGACAGGGTAGGACTGAAGCTTTCTTT.

The rearrangement joins TRBV11-3 to TRBJ2-5, with 8 nucleotides matching TRBD1. The J call may be mistaken, given a closer DNA end match to TRBJ2-7. The CDR3 runs 16 residues. Germline CDR1 SGHNT, CDR2 YENEEA. CDR3 in DNA: TGTGCCAGCAGCTTAGGGACAGGGTCTATCTTCGACGAGCAGTACTTC. Translating it yields CASSLGTGSIFDEQYF.

This clone was observed once. The chain has TRBV28 and TRBJ1-6; 10 positions agree with TRBD1. The germline V gene encodes CDR1 MDHEN and CDR2 SYDVKM. The CDR3 is 17 amino acids. The J segment lost 6 bases and the V segment lost 6 bases, leaving 11 bases of the junction unmatched. The DNA for the CDR3 is TGTGCCAGCAGCAACGTAGGGACAGGGGTTACTAATTCACCCCTCCACTTT. The encoded protein is CASSNVGTGVTNSPLHF.

The chain is built from TRBV6-8 and TRBJ1-5; TRBD1 is a possible D gene (5 bases). The CDR3 sequence is 17 residues long. The ends were cut back, 2 bases at V and 0 bases at J, with 14 bases in the middle. Per germline, CDR1 MNHGY and CDR2 SAAAGT. CDR3 bases: TGTGCCAGCAGTTACCCGACAGTCCTTAATAGCAATCAGCCCCAGCATTTT. It codes for CASSYPTVLNSNQPQHF.

V usage is TRBV30 and J usage is TRBJ1-5; a possible D gene is TRBD1 (6 bases). V was trimmed by 5 bases and J by 0 bases, leaving 8 bases between them. This CDR3 contains 13 residues. Germline V CDR1 and CDR2: GTSNPN, SVGIG (reference sequence). CDR3 DNA: TGTGCCTGGGAACAGGGTAGCAATCAGCCCCAGCATTTT. It codes for CAWEQGSNQPQHF.

CDR3 loop: CASSRGQGLTEAFF. The DNA for the CDR3 is TGCGCCAGCAGCAGGGGACAGGGCCTCACTGAAGCTTTCTTT. This chain joins TRBV5-1 and TRBJ1-1, with 9 bases aligning to TRBD1. The CDR3 length is 14 residues. The ends lost 4 bases at V and 4 bases at J; junction bases unmatched: 5. Germline values: CDR1 SGHRS, CDR2 YFSETQ.

The rearrangement joins TRBV9 to TRBJ1-2; no firm D call. Germline V gene lookup returns CDR1 SGDLS and CDR2 YYNGEE. The CDR3 is made up of 15 amino acids. V was clipped by 4 bases and J by 5 bases, with 18 bases between them. CDR3 loop: CASSTRPDNLYGYTF. The CDR3 DNA follows: TGTGCCAGCAGCACCCGACCGGATAACCTTTATGGCTACACCTTC.

J is TRBJ2-1 and V is TRBV27; D gene unclear. The ends were cut back, 10 bases at V and 2 bases at J, with 21 bases in the middle. This CDR3 has 16 residues. The germline gives CDR1 MNHEY, CDR2 SMNVEV (reference sequence). CDR3 residues: CATLVVGTPPYNEQFF. The DNA of the CDR3 is TGTGCCACCCTGGTTGTGGGAACACCTCCCTACAATGAGCAGTTCTTC.

The chain combines TRBV6-6 with TRBJ1-2; 9 nucleotides line up with TRBD1. The J segment lost 4 bases and the V segment lost 1 base, leaving 4 bases of the junction unmatched. CDR3 size: 15 residues. In germline, CDR1 is MNHNY, CDR2 SVGAGI (reference sequence). The CDR3 region has the DNA TGTGCCAGCAGTTACTTGGGACAGGGTAGCTATGGCTACACCTTC. Its protein product is CASSYLGQGSYGYTF.

The rearrangement links TRBV7-9 to TRBJ1-5; 11 bases line up with TRBD1. V gave up 5 bases and J gave up 6 bases; unmatched junction bases: 9. Germline V gene data show CDR1 as SEHNR and CDR2 as FQNEAQ (reference sequence). This CDR3 spans 16 amino acids. CDR3 sequence reads: CASSLSGQGASQPQHF. The CDR3 DNA is TGTGCCAGCAGCCTCTCCGGACAGGGGGCGAGTCAGCCCCAGCATTTT.

The V call is TRBV5-6, the J call TRBJ1-5; D is possibly TRBD1 (6 bases). Deletions cut 5 bases from V and 2 bases from J, with 17 bases between. The V gene's germline CDR1 is SGHDT and CDR2 YYEEEE. The CDR3 is 16 amino acids. The CDR3 loop reads CASSRIRQEGNQPQHF. CDR3 DNA: TGTGCCAGCAGTCGGATCCGACAGGAGGGCAATCAGCCCCAGCATTTT.

This clone was seen a single time. The chain couples TRBV6-5 to TRBJ2-3, with 8 nucleotides matching TRBD1. Unmatched junction bases numbered 7, after V lost 6 bases and J lost 5 bases. Germline V gene sequence: CDR1 MNHEY, CDR2 SVGAGI. The CDR3 is made up of 14 amino acids. Here the CDR3 DNA reads TGTGCCAGCAGGAAGACAGGGGTGAGAGATACGCAGTATTTT. Encoded protein: CASRKTGVRDTQYF.

V usage is TRBV5-6 and J usage is TRBJ1-2; D perhaps matches TRBD1 (6 bases). This CDR3 has 16 residues. V was clipped by 4 bases and J by 5 bases, with 21 bases between them. CDR1 SGHDT and CDR2 YYEEEE come from the germline V gene. The CDR3 bases are TGTGCCAGCAGCAGACGGACAGAACGACTAAATTATGGCTACACCTTC. Its protein is CASSRRTERLNYGYTF.

The chain links TRBV18 to TRBJ1-5; 7 nucleotides line up with TRBD1. The CDR3 extends over 14 amino acids. With 6 bases clipped from V and 6 bases from J, the junction kept 8 bases outside the gene matches. Germline V gene lookup returns CDR1 KGHSH and CDR2 LQKENI. CDR3 protein: CASSAGQAGQPQHF. As DNA, the CDR3 is TGTGCCAGCTCCGCAGGACAGGCAGGTCAGCCCCAGCATTTT.

The V gene is TRBV7-2, the J gene TRBJ1-5; D gene ambiguous. Germline CDR1 is SGHTA and CDR2 is FQGNSA. The CDR3 covers 13 residues. V gave up 1 base and J gave up 0 bases, with 1 base separating them. The CDR3 DNA follows: TGTGCCAGCAGCTTAGTTAGCAATCAGCCCCAGCATTTT. Residues: CASSLVSNQPQHF.

The chain employs TRBV5-1 and TRBJ2-1, with 16 bases matching TRBD2. The V gene's germline CDR1 is SGHRS and CDR2 YFSETQ. V gave up 3 bases and J gave up 3 bases; unmatched junction bases: 6. The CDR3 covers 18 residues. The CDR3 bases are TGCGCCAGCAGCTCCGGGACTAGCGGGAGGGCCCTCTACAATGAGCAGTTCTTC. It yields the protein CASSSGTSGRALYNEQFF.

This clone was seen only a few times. The rearrangement links TRBV6-1 to TRBJ1-1; D is uncertain. The V gene's germline CDR1 is MNHNS and CDR2 SASEGT. The ends were cut back, 8 bases at V and 8 bases at J, with 3 bases in the middle. The CDR3 length is 8 residues. The CDR3 DNA reads TGTGCCAGCGCCGAAGCTTTCTTT. As protein: CASAEAFF.

The rearrangement uses TRBV6-6 and TRBJ2-2, with 11 bases matching TRBD1. Per the germline V gene, CDR1 is MNHNY and CDR2 is SVGAGI (reference sequence). The V and J ends lost 6 bases and 6 bases, in that order; junction bases with no gene match: 9. The CDR3 is made up of 16 amino acids. The CDR3 DNA sequence: TGTGCCAGCAGCCAGCCCGGGACAGGGGGACCCGGGGAGCTGTTTTTT. This codes for CASSQPGTGGPGELFF.

The chain recombines TRBV4-2 with TRBJ2-7; D remains ambiguous. CDR1 LGHNA and CDR2 YNFKEQ come from the germline V gene. The CDR3 is 17 amino acids. Trimming stripped 0 bases from V and 0 bases from J, with 15 bases between. The CDR3: CASSQDLGQVFSYEQYF. CDR3 DNA: TGTGCCAGCAGCCAAGATCTCGGGCAGGTATTCTCCTACGAGCAGTACTTC.

This clone was picked up one time. The chain is built from TRBV19 and TRBJ2-7; a weak D match, TRBD1 (6 bases). CDR1 is LNHDA and CDR2 is SQIVND in the germline V gene (reference sequence). This CDR3 is 16 amino acids long. Trimming removed 5 bases at V and 0 bases at J, with 17 bases between. The CDR3 DNA reads as TGTGCCAGTAGTTCATCCGGGACAAGGAGCTCCTACGAGCAGTACTTC. This gives the protein CASSSSGTRSSYEQYF.

V gene TRBV25-1 combines with J gene TRBJ2-1; TRBD2 might be the D (5 bases). The CDR3 is 16 residues long. The V gene lost 3 bases and the J gene lost 3 bases, with 15 bases spanning the gap. Germline V gene sequence: CDR1 MGHDK, CDR2 SYGVNS. The CDR3: CASSDRVNGIYNEQFF. CDR3 DNA sequence: TGTGCCAGCAGTGACCGGGTGAACGGGATCTACAATGAGCAGTTCTTC.